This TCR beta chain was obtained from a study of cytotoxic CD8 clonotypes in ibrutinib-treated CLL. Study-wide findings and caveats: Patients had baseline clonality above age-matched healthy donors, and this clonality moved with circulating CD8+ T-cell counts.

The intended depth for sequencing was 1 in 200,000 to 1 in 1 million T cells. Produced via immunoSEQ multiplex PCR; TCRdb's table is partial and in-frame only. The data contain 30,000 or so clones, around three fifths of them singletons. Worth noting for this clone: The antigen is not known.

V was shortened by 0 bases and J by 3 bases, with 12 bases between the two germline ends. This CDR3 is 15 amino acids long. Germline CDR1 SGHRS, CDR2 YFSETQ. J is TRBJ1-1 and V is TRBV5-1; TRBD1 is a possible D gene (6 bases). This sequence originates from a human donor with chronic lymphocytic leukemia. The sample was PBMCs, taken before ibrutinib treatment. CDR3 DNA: TGCGCCAGCAGCTTGGCTCAGGGGAGGCACACTGAAGCTTTCTTT. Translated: CASSLAQGRHTEAFF.